This TCR beta chain was profiled in a study of blood T cell repertoires in COVID-19. Study at large: The United States, Italy and Spain provided the acute and convalescent COVID-19 samples.

Participants, about 18 to 100 years old, spanned under 30 US areas. The CDR3 is 16 residues long. The V gene's germline CDR1 is SEHNR and CDR2 FQNEAQ (reference sequence). V lost 5 bases to trimming and J lost 4 bases; unmatched junction nucleotides: 4. Original methodology: Quantification of nucleated cells was approximated via reference gene primer amplification. Clones were sequenced by immunoSEQ multiplex PCR, and TCRdb holds only the in-frame ones, with some missing. The V and J calls and clone size were taken over from that table, and D and trimming were inferred from the DNA. The sample lists 240,000 or so clones, approximately 90% occurring once.

The TCR sequence derives from a man aged 50 or older who had been exposed to COVID-19. Sequencing was done on a sample of PBMCs or T cells enriched from blood (not recorded which). The chain recombines TRBV7-9 with TRBJ2-2; 13 bases fit TRBD2. The CDR3: CASSPRLAGGTGELFF. The CDR3 DNA reads TGTGCCAGCAGCCCCAGACTAGCGGGAGGCACCGGGGAGCTGTTTTTT.